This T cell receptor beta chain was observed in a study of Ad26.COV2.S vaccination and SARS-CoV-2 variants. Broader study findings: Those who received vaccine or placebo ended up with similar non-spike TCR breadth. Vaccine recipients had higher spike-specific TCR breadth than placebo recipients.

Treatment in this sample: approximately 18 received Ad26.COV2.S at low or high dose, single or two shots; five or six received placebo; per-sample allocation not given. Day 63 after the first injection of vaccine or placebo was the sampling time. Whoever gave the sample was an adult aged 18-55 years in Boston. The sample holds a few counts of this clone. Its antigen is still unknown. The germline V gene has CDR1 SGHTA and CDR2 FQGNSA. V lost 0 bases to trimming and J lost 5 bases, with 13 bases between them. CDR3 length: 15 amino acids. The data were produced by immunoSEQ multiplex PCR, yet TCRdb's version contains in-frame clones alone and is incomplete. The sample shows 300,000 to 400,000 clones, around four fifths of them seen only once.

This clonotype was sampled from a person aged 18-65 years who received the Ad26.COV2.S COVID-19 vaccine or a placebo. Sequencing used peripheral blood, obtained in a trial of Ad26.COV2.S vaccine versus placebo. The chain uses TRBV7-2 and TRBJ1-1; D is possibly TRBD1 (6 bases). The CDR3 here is CASSLAGGGRTEAFF. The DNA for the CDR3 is TGTGCCAGCAGCTTAGCGGGGGGCGGGAGGACTGAAGCTTTCTTT.